The clone carrying this T cell receptor (beta chain) was seen at least ten times. Its antigen is unidentified. At one end, the junction sequence differs from germline, possibly due to a read error. The sample comes from a study of early T cells in non-severe SARS-CoV-2 infection. At the level of the study: With bulk RNA from unsorted whole blood as input, sequencing yielded unpaired chains.

Unique molecular identifiers were affixed to single, distinct cDNA molecules. TCRdb recomputed calls from the 5' RACE reads with MiXCR, one row per CDR3 protein. The sample yields approximately 90,000 distinct CDR3 sequences, 8% to 13% seen once. From germline, CDR1 is SGHRS and CDR2 YFSETQ. CDR3 size: 15 residues. Overall study results and limits: Matching against VDJdb likely underestimated virus-specific expansions, favoring anti-spike CD8.

This receptor was identified in an adult who was a healthcare worker with PCR-confirmed SARS-CoV-2 infection or an uninfected control (not recorded which). The source was whole blood, collected at baseline. V usage is TRBV5-1 and J usage is TRBJ2-3; the D gene is possibly TRBD1 (5 bases). The CDR3 is CASSLGQGSTDTQYF. CDR3 coding DNA: TGTGCCAGCAGCTTAGGGCAGGGTTCCACAGATACGCAGTATTTT.